The clone carrying this T cell receptor beta chain showed up just a few times. The CDR3 is made up of 16 amino acids. J gave up 9 bases and V 3 bases, and 9 bases lay outside the gene matches. The germline gives CDR1 SGHRS, CDR2 YFSETQ. The sample originates from a study of T-cell reconstitution after alpha-beta-depleted transplantation in children. Unique molecular identifiers tagged the TCRbeta library. MiXCR, run by TCRdb on the PCR reads, gives a single entry per CDR3 protein. The data show approximately 400,000 distinct CDR3 sequences, 11% seen once. V usage is TRBV5-1 and J usage is TRBJ2-1; 13 bases map to TRBD2. The clonotype originates from a human donor who donated a stem cell graft to a child with acute myeloid leukemia. The input for sequencing was PBMCs from the stem cell graft donor, taken from the stem cell graft. This chain's CDR3 is CASSSRLAGGHGEQFF. CDR3 DNA sequence: TGCGCCAGCAGCTCACGACTAGCGGGAGGTCACGGTGAGCAGTTCTTC.